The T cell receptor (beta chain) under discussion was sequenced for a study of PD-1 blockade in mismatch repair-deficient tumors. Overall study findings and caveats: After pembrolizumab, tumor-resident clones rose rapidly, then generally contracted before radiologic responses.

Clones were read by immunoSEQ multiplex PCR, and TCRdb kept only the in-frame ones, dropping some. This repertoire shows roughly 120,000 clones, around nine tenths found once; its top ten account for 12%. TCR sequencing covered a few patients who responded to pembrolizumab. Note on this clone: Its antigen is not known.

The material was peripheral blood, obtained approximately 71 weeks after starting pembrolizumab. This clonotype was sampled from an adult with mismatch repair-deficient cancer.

The CDR3 spells CASSYSYGTEAFF. In DNA, the CDR3 is TGCGCCAGCAGTTACTCCTACGGCACTGAAGCTTTCTTT. The rearrangement links TRBV5-1 to TRBJ1-1; no clear D. V gave up 5 bases and J gave up 4 bases, with 12 bases separating them. The CDR3 consists of 13 residues. Germline V gene data show CDR1 as SGHRS and CDR2 as YFSETQ.